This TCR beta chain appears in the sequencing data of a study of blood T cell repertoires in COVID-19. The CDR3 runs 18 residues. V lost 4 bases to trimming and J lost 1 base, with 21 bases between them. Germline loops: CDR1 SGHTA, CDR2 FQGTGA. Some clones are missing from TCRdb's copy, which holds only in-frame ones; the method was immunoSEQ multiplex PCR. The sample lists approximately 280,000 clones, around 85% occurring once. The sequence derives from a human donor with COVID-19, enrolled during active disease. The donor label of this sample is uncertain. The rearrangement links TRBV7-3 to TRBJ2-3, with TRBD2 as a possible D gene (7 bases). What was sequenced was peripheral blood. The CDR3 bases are TGTGCCAGCAGCTCGACTAGCTCCTCGGAGGGGGGCACAGATACGCAGTATTTT. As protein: CASSSTSSSEGGTDTQYF.